A single TCR beta chain is shown here with its context. With 1 base clipped from V and 4 bases from J, the junction kept 6 bases outside the gene matches. From germline, CDR1 is LGHNT and CDR2 FRNRAP. This CDR3 is built from 15 residues. The sample belongs to a study of patients and donors after allogeneic stem cell transplantation. TCRdb re-analysed the RT-PCR reads in MiXCR, keeping a single row per CDR3 protein. Among about 150,000 distinct CDR3 sequences listed, about 24% were seen once. Sequences were obtained from blood, either unsorted or a sorted T cell fraction (not recorded which). The chain couples TRBV12-5 to TRBJ2-5; TRBD1 matches at 7 bases. This clonotype was sampled from a human donor who was either an allogeneic HSCT recipient or a stem cell or donor lymphocyte infusion donor (not recorded which). It is not recorded whose cells these are; they may come from a transplant donor. The CDR3 region is CASGLEGGMGETQYF. For the CDR3, the DNA is TGTGCTAGTGGTTTGGAAGGGGGCATGGGAGAGACCCAGTACTTC.